Listed below are T cell receptor beta chains from one sample, sequenced in a study of neoadjuvant anti-PD-1 for oral cavity cancer. Clones were sequenced by immunoSEQ multiplex PCR, and TCRdb holds only the in-frame ones, with some missing. The sample yields about 14,000 clones, around two thirds seen once. The specimen comprised PBMCs, sampled before nivolumab (anti-PD-1) treatment. The receptor set was obtained from a person aged 35-79 years with oral cavity squamous cell carcinoma. Both conserved end residues are part of each CDR3. A D gene is named only where the DNA matches it firmly. Size is omitted from some rows. Given values are once, few, many or a class for expanded clones.

TRBD1	TRBV4-1	few	TRBJ1-1	CASRAPTGATEAFF	TGCGCCAGCAGGGCACCCACAGGGGCCACTGAAGCTTTCTTT
TRBD1	TRBV4-1	few	TRBJ2-4	CASSRGQGGAKNIQYF	TGCGCCAGCAGCCGAGGACAGGGGGGAGCCAAAAACATTCAGTACTTC
.	TRBV7-8	.	TRBJ1-5	CASSLEGHAGYQPQHF	TGTGCCAGCAGCTTAGAAGGCCACGCTGGGTATCAGCCCCAGCATTTT
.	TRBV4-1	.	TRBJ1-6	CASSQGLWPLHF	TGCGCCAGCAGCCAAGGACTTTGGCCCCTCCACTTT
TRBD1	TRBV5-4	.	TRBJ1-1	CASSGTGRDTEAFF	TGTGCCAGCAGCGGGACAGGGAGGGACACTGAAGCTTTCTTT
TRBD1	TRBV5-1	.	TRBJ1-1	CASSSQGADTEAFF	TGCGCCAGCAGTTCCCAGGGGGCGGACACTGAAGCTTTCTTT
.	TRBV30	.	TRBJ2-3	CAWSSPGADTQYF	TGTGCCTGGAGTTCACCGGGGGCAGATACGCAGTATTTT
TRBD1	TRBV6-4	.	TRBJ2-3	CASSDSPGGNTQYF	TGTGCCAGCAGTGACAGCCCAGGGGGAAATACGCAGTATTTT
.	TRBV28	few	TRBJ1-5	CASNIHGIGNQPQHF	TGTGCCAGCAATATACACGGGATCGGCAATCAGCCCCAGCATTTT